The 17 T cell receptor beta chains listed next were all sequenced from one sample in a study of blood T cell repertoires in COVID-19 (dated by TCRdb to 2020 to 2021). The library was obtained by the immunoSEQ multiplex PCR assay. What TCRdb holds here is the immuneACCESS table cut down to in-frame rearrangements. Part of the clones is not present; checked against another copy, under half of the missing clones reflect an unresolved V gene, and the others are unexplained. The sample table lists over 150,000 clones, about 87% of them with a count of one. Roughly 0.85% of the sample is taken by the ten largest. The sample taken for sequencing was peripheral blood. These receptors all come from a woman aged 18-29 years who had recovered from COVID-19.

The chain carries TRBV5-1 and TRBJ2-4, with a tentative D call TRBD2 (5 bases). Germline loops: CDR1 SGHRS, CDR2 YFSETQ. Trimming left V 3 bases short and J 3 bases short, with 16 bases between. CDR3 length equals 16 residues. The CDR3 loop reads CASSSGSQEDKNIQYF. DNA of the CDR3: TGCGCCAGCAGCTCGGGCTCGCAGGAGGACAAAAACATTCAGTACTTC.

This chain connects TRBV7-6 to TRBJ2-7; possibly TRBD2 for D (5 bases). Germline V gene data show CDR1 as SGHVS and CDR2 as FNYEAQ. This CDR3 has 16 residues. Trimming took off 1 base at V and 0 bases at J, with 13 bases between the two ends. CDR3 in amino acids: CASSLGGLDPSYEQYF. For the CDR3, the DNA is TGTGCCAGCAGCTTAGGCGGGCTAGACCCCTCCTACGAGCAGTACTTC. Supplemented by reference TRBV7-6 and TRBJ2-7, the full variable domain reads GAGVSQSPRYKVTKRGQDVALRCDPISGHVSLYWYRQALGQGPEFLTYFNYEAQQDKSGLPNDRFSAERPEGSISTLTIQRTEQRDSAMYRCASSLGGLDPSYEQYFGPGTRLTVT.

V and J are TRBV5-4 and TRBJ2-3; 13 bases map to TRBD2. J was trimmed by 6 bases and V by 4 bases; bases with no gene match: 5. This CDR3 has 15 amino acids. Germline CDR1 is SGHNT and CDR2 is YYREEE (reference sequence). The CDR3 nucleotides are TGTGCCAGCAGCCCCGGACTAGCGGGAGTCGATACGCAGTATTTT. This sequence encodes CASSPGLAGVDTQYF.

V and J are TRBV7-6 and TRBJ2-3; 9 nucleotides match TRBD1. Germline V gives CDR1 SGHVS, CDR2 FNYEAQ. CDR3 length: 14 residues. Unmatched junction bases numbered 5, after V lost 5 bases and J lost 5 bases. In DNA, the CDR3 is TGTGCCAGCAGCCAACAGGGGGCTGGAGATACGCAGTATTTT. It specifies CASSQQGAGDTQYF.

V usage is TRBV29-1 and J usage is TRBJ1-1, with TRBD1 matching over 9 bases. Germline CDR1 and CDR2: SQVTM and ANQGSEA. V trimming: 7 bases; J trimming: 1 base; junction bases outside the gene matches: 7. The CDR3 has 14 amino acids. The CDR3 coding sequence is TGCAGCGGCCTCGGACAGGGGAGGAACACTGAAGCTTTCTTT. This codes for CSGLGQGRNTEAFF.

The rearrangement joins TRBV30 to TRBJ1-1; 8 bases are a match to TRBD1. The CDR3 length is 13 residues. V lost 1 base to trimming and J lost 4 bases; unmatched junction nucleotides: 2. Germline-derived CDR1 and CDR2 are GTSNPN and SVGIG (reference sequence). The CDR3 reads CAWSATGATEAFF. CDR3 sequence (DNA): TGTGCCTGGAGTGCGACAGGGGCCACTGAAGCTTTCTTT.

The chain has TRBV14 and TRBJ1-2, with D possibly being TRBD1 (6 bases). The CDR3 contains 15 residues. Trimming pared 1 base from V and 3 bases from J, leaving 12 bases between. Germline V gene data show CDR1 as SGHDN and CDR2 as FVKESK. The CDR3, as DNA: TGTGCCAGCAGCCAAGCGGCAGGGGAGCACTATGGCTACACCTTC. The encoded protein is CASSQAAGEHYGYTF.

This chain links TRBV6-2 or TRBV6-3 with TRBJ2-7; 7 bases are shared with TRBD2. Germline V gene data show CDR1 as MNHEY and CDR2 as SVGEGT. V shed 6 bases and J 5 bases; nucleotides not matched to a gene: 7. CDR3 length: 13 residues. CDR3 in amino acids: CASSRGEGNEQYV. CDR3 in DNA: TGTGCCAGCAGCCGGGGGGAGGGAAACGAGCAGTACGTC.

This chain uses TRBV12-5 with TRBJ1-1; a possible D gene is TRBD1 (6 bases). CDR1 is LGHNT and CDR2 is FRNRAP in the germline V gene. This CDR3 region has 16 residues. V was cut by 2 bases and J by 0 bases, with 13 bases left in between. CDR3 amino acids: CASGLRQGSLNTEAFF. CDR3 coding DNA: TGTGCTAGTGGTTTGAGGCAGGGGAGTCTGAACACTGAAGCTTTCTTT.

This rearrangement joins TRBV27 to TRBJ2-1; 7 nucleotides align to TRBD2. Looked up from germline, CDR1 is MNHEY and CDR2 is SMNVEV (reference sequence). There are 15 residues in the CDR3. With V trimmed by 6 bases and J by 9 bases, 14 bases remained unmatched. CDR3 loop: CASSFAGGSLGEQFF. The CDR3 DNA reads as TGTGCCAGCAGCTTCGCTGGCGGGAGTCTTGGTGAGCAGTTCTTC.

The gene calls are TRBV27 and TRBJ1-6, with D tentatively TRBD1 (5 bases). The CDR3 is 15 amino acids. The V end was cut by 3 bases, the J end by 4 bases, with 10 bases between. CDR1 and CDR2 from the germline V gene are MNHEY and SMNVEV (reference sequence). The CDR3 sequence: CASSFLGGYNSPLHF. CDR3 in DNA: TGTGCCAGCAGTTTTCTCGGGGGATATAATTCACCCCTCCACTTT.

The chain joins TRBV30 to TRBJ1-1; D remains unclear. The V end lost 5 bases, the J end lost 0 bases, and 10 bases lay between the germline ends. The germline CDR1 and CDR2 sequences are GTSNPN and SVGIG (reference sequence). The CDR3 has 13 residues. The CDR3 region is CAWARTVNTEAFF. CDR3 nucleotides: TGTGCCTGGGCTCGAACAGTGAACACTGAAGCTTTCTTT.

The rearrangement uses TRBV4-3 and TRBJ1-1, with D possibly being TRBD1 (6 bases). The germline V gene encodes CDR1 LGHNA and CDR2 YSLEER. The germline V and J ends were trimmed by 3 bases and 0 bases, with 11 bases remaining between them. The CDR3 totals 15 residues. The CDR3 sequence is CASSHRGGVNTEAFF. CDR3 DNA: TGCGCCAGCAGCCACCGAGGGGGAGTGAACACTGAAGCTTTCTTT.

The chain is built from TRBV11-2 and TRBJ2-7; a possible D gene is TRBD2 (5 bases). This CDR3 spans 18 amino acids. Germline-derived CDR1 and CDR2 are SGHAT and FQNNGV. Deletions cut 5 bases from V and 2 bases from J, with 25 bases between. CDR3 loop: CASSPHLRSPSEAYEQYF. The CDR3 DNA reads as TGTGCCAGCAGCCCCCACCTGCGGAGCCCCTCGGAGGCCTACGAGCAGTACTTC.

The chain recombines TRBV9 with TRBJ2-1; TRBD1 matches 9 bases. The V gene's germline CDR1 is SGDLS and CDR2 YYNGEE. The CDR3 runs 15 residues. Germline trimming cut 0 bases from V and 6 bases from J; bases unmatched to any gene: 4. The CDR3 DNA follows: TGTGCCAGCAGCGTAGAGGGACAGGGCCCCAATGAGCAGTTCTTC. Residues: CASSVEGQGPNEQFF.

The chain carries TRBV5-1 and TRBJ1-2; 9 bases match TRBD1. Germline trimming cut 4 bases from V and 3 bases from J; bases unmatched to any gene: 13. The CDR3 has 17 amino acids. Germline CDR1 SGHRS, CDR2 YFSETQ. DNA of the CDR3: TGCGCCAGCAGCCCGGGACAGGGAGTTTTAGGGGACTATGGCTACACCTTC. Its protein product is CASSPGQGVLGDYGYTF. Variable domain in full (rest from reference TRBV5-1 and TRBJ1-2): KAGVTQTPRYLIKTRGQQVTLSCSPISGHRSVSWYQQTPGQGLQFLFEYFSETQRNKGNFPGRFSGRQFSNSRSEMNVSTLELGDSALYLCASSPGQGVLGDYGYTFGSGTRLTVV.

This rearrangement joins TRBV7-9 to TRBJ1-1, with TRBD1 identical over 8 bases. The trim removed 5 bases at V and 2 bases at J, leaving 10 bases unmatched. The CDR3 loop spans 16 amino acids. CDR1 and CDR2 from the germline V gene are SEHNR and FQNEAQ (reference sequence). CDR3 region: CASSQSTGALNTEAFF. The CDR3 nucleotides read TGTGCCAGCAGCCAATCGACAGGGGCACTAAACACTGAAGCTTTCTTT.